This entry concerns a single T cell receptor (beta chain). Prior to thyroid surgery, none of the patients had received any treatment. The data stem from a study of metastatic and nonmetastatic thyroid tumors. TCRdb re-called the PCR reads via MiXCR. The data contain some 15,000 clones, roughly 14% of them singletons. The clonotype originates from a female donor with papillary thyroid cancer or a benign thyroid nodule (not recorded which). Some clones in this sample may be carry-over from other donors' samples. Sequenced material: blood.

The CDR3 loop reads CSVSKRVTEAFF. In nucleotides, the CDR3 is TGCAGTGTTAGTAAGCGGGTCACTGAAGCTTTCTTT. V usage is TRBV20-1 and J usage is TRBJ1-1; D gene unclear. The CDR3 loop spans 12 amino acids. Per germline, CDR1 DFQATT and CDR2 SNEGSKA (reference sequence). V dropped 7 bases and J dropped 4 bases, with 13 bases sitting between them.